The clone carrying this TCR beta chain came up many times. The record originates from a study of shared clonotypes between healthy human individuals. Sequencing used immunoSEQ multiplex PCR; TCRdb keeps in-frame clones, though not all of them. Of approximately 350,000 clones listed, around 74% are singletons. Germline CDR1 and CDR2: MGHRA and YSYEKL. J was trimmed by 1 base and V by 4 bases; bases with no gene match: 5. CDR3 length: 15 residues. The sequenced sample was memory CD4+ T cells sorted from blood. Subset meaning: CD45RA-negative fraction. The sequence was collected from a young man in good health. The chain employs TRBV4-1 and TRBJ2-5, with TRBD2 matching 8 bases. The DNA of the CDR3 is TGCGCCAGCAGCCGCCTACTAGCGGCCCAAGAGACCCAGTACTTC. This translates into CASSRLLAAQETQYF.